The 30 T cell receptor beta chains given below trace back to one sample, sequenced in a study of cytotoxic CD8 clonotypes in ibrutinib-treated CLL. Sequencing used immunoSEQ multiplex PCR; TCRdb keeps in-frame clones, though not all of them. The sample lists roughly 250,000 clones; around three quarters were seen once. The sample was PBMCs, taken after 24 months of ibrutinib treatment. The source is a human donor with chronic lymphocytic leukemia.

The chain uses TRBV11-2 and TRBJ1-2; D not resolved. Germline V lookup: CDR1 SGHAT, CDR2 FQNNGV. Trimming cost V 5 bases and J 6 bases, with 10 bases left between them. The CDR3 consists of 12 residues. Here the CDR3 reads CASSKGLDGYTF. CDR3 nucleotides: TGTGCCAGCAGCAAAGGCCTCGATGGCTACACCTTC.

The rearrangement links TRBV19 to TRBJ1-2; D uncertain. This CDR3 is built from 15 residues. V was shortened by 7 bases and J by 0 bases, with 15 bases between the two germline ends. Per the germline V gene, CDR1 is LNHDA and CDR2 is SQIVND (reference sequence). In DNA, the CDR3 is TGTGCCAGTACCCCTACTGGGTCTTCTAACTATGGCTACACCTTC. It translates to CASTPTGSSNYGYTF. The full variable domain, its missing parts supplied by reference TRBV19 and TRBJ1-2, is DGGITQSPKYLFRKEGQNVTLSCEQNLNHDAMYWYRQDPGQGLRLIYYSQIVNDFQKGDIAEGYSVSREKKESFPLTVTSAQKNPTAFYLCASTPTGSSNYGYTFGSGTRLTVV.

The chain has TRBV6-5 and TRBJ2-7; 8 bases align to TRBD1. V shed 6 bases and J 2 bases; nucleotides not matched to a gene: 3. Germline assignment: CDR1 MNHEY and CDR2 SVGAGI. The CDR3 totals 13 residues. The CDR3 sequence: CASRDRDTYEQYF. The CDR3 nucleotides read TGTGCCAGCAGGGACAGGGACACCTACGAGCAGTACTTC.

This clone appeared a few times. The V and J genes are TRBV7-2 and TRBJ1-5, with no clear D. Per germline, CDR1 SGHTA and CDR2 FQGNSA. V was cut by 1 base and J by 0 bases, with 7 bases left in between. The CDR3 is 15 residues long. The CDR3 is CASSLVTDSNQPQHF. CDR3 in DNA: TGTGCCAGCAGCTTAGTCACGGATAGCAATCAGCCCCAGCATTTT.

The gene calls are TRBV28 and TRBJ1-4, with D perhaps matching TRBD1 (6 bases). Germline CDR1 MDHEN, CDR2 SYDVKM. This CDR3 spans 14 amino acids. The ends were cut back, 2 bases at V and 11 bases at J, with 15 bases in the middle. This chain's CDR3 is CASSLQGSIFKLFF. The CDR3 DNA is TGTGCCAGCAGTTTACAGGGGTCCATATTTAAACTGTTTTTT.

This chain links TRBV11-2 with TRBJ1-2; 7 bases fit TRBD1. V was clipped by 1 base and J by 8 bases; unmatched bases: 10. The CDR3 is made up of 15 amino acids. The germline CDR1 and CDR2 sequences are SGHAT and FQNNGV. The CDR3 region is CASSLAPRDSWGYTF. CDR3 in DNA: TGTGCCAGCAGCTTAGCGCCCCGGGACAGTTGGGGCTACACCTTC.

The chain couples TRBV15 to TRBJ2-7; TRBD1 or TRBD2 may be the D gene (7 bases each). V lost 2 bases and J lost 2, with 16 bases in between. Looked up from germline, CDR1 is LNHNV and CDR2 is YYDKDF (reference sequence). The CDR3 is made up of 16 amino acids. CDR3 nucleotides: TGTGCCACCAGCAGAACCAGGGGGGGCCGGACCTACGAGCAGTACTTC. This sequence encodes CATSRTRGGRTYEQYF.

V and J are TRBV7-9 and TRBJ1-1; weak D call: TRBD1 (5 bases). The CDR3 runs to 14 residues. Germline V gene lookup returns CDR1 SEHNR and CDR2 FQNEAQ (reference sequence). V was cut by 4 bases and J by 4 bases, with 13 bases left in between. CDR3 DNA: TGTGCCAGCAGCTCGACTGTGGGGCGCACTGAAGCTTTCTTT. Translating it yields CASSSTVGRTEAFF.

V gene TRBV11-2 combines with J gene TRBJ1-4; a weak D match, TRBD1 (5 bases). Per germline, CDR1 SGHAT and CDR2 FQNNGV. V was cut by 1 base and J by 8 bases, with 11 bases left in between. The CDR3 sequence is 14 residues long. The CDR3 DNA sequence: TGTGCCAGCAGCTTAGGGTCAGGGAGGGAAAAACTGTTTTTT. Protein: CASSLGSGREKLFF.

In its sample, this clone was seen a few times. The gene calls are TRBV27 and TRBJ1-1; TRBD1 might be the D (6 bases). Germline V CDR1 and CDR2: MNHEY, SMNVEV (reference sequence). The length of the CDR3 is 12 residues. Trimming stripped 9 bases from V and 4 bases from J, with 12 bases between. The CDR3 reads CASKTGGTEAFF. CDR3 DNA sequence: TGTGCCAGTAAGACAGGAGGCACTGAAGCTTTCTTT.

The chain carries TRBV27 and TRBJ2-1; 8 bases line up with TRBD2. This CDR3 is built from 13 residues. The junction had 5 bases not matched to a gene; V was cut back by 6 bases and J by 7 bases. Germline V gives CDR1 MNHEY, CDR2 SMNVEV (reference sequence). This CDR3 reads CASSPGGFNEQFF. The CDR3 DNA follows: TGTGCCAGCAGCCCGGGAGGGTTTAATGAGCAGTTCTTC.

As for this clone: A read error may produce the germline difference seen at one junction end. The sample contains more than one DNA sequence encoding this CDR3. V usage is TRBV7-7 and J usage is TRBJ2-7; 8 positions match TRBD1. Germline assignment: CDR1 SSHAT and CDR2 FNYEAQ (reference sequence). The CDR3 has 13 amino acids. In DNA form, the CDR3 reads TGTGCTAGCAGCCCCACAGGGGGACACGAGCAGTACTTC. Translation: CASSPTGGHEQYF.

The CDR3 reads CASSLGVRGAYQETQYF. DNA for the CDR3: TGTGCCAGCAGCTTAGGCGTTAGAGGGGCATACCAAGAGACCCAGTACTTC. The chain links TRBV7-2 to TRBJ2-5; D is perhaps TRBD1 or TRBD2 (5 bases each). Germline CDR1 and CDR2: SGHTA and FQGNSA. Trimming stripped 1 base from V and 0 bases from J, with 15 bases between. This CDR3 comprises 17 residues.

This CDR3 is CASSPYEKLFF. For the CDR3, the DNA is TGTGCCAGCTCACCCTATGAAAAACTGTTTTTT. V gene TRBV18 combines with J gene TRBJ1-4; D is ambiguous. Germline V lookup: CDR1 KGHSH, CDR2 LQKENI. The CDR3 is 11 residues long. Between the trimmed V and J ends, which lost 3 bases and 6 bases, there was a span of 2 bases.

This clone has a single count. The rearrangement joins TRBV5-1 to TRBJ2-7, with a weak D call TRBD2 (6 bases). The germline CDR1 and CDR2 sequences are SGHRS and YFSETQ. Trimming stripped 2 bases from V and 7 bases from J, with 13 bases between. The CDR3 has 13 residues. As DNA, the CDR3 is TGCGCCAGCAGCTTTGGAGGGCTTGGGGAGCAGTACTTC. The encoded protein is CASSFGGLGEQYF.

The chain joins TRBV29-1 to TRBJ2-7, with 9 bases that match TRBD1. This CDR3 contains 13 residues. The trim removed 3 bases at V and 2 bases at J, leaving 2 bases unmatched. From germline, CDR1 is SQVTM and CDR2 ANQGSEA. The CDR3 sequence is CSVDRDRAYEQYF. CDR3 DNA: TGCAGCGTTGACCGGGACAGGGCCTACGAGCAGTACTTC.

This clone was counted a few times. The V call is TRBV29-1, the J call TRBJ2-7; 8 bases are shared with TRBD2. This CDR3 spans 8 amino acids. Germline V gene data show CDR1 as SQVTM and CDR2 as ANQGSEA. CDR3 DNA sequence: TGCCGGGGGGGTACGAGGTACTTC. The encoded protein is CRGGTRYF.

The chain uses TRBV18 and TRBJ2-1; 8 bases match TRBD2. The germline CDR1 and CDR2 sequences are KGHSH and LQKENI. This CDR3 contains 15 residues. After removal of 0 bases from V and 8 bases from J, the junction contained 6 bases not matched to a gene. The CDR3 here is CASSPPKAGAHEQFF. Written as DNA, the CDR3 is TGTGCCAGCTCACCACCCAAAGCGGGAGCCCATGAGCAGTTCTTC.

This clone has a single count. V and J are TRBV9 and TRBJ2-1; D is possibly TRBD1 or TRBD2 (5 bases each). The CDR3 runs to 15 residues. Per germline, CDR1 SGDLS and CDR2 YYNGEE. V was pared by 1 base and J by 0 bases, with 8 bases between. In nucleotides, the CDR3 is TGTGCCAGCAGCGTATTTGGGGGCTCCTACAATGAGCAGTTCTTC. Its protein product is CASSVFGGSYNEQFF.

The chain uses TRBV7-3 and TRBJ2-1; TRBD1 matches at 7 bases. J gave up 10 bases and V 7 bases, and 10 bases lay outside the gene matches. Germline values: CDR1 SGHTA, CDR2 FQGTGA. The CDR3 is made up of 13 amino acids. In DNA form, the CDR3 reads TGTGCCAGCAAAGTGACAGGGACGAAAGAGCAGTTCTTC. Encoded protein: CASKVTGTKEQFF.

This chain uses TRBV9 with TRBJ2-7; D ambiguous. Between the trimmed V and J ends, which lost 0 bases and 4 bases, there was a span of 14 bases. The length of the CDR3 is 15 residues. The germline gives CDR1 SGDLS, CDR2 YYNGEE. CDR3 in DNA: TGTGCCAGCAGCGTAGCCCCGACAAGAGGTTACGAGCAGTACTTC. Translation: CASSVAPTRGYEQYF.

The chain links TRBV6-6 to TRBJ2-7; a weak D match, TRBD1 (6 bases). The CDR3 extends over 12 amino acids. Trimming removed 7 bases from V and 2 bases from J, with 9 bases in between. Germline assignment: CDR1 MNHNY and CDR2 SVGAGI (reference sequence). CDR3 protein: CASKGEAYEQYF. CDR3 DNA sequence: TGTGCCAGCAAGGGGGAAGCCTACGAGCAGTACTTC.

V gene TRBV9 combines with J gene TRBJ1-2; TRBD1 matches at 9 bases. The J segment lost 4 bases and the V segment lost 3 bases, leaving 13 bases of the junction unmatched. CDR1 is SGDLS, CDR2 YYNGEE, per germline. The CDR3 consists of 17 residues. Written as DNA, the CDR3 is TGTGCCAGCAGCGGACACCGGGACAGGGAACGGGGCTATGGCTACACCTTC. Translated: CASSGHRDRERGYGYTF.

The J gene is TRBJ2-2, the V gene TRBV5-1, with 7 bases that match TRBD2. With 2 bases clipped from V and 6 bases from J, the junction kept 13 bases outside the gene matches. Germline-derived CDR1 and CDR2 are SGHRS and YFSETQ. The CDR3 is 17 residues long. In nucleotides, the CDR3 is TGCGCCAGCAGCTTCCAGGTTAGCGGGTACGGGCCCGGGGAGCTGTTTTTT. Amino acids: CASSFQVSGYGPGELFF.

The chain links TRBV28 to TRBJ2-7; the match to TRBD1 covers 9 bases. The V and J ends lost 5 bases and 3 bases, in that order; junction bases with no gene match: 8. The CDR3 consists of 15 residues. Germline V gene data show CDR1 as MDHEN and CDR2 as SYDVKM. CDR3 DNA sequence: TGTGCCAGCAGTGGCCAAAGGGACAGGGACTACGAGCAGTACTTC. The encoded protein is CASSGQRDRDYEQYF.

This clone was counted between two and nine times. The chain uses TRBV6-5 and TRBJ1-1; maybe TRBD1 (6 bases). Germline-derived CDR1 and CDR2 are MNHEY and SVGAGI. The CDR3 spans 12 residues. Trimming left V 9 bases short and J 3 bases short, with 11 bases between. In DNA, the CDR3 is TGTGCCAGTCGTCAGGGGCACACTGAAGCTTTCTTT. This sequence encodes CASRQGHTEAFF.

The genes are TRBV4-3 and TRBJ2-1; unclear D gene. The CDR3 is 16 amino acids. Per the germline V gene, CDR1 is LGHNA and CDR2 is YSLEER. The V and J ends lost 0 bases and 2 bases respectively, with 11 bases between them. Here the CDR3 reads CASSQDLETTYNEQFF. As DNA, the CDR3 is TGCGCCAGCAGCCAAGATTTAGAGACCACCTACAATGAGCAGTTCTTC.

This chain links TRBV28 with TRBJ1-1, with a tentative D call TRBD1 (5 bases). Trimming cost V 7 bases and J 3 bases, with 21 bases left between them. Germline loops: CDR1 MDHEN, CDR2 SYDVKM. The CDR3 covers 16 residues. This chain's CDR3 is CASTYVKGHMDTEAFF. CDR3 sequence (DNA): TGTGCCAGCACCTACGTGAAAGGACATATGGACACTGAAGCTTTCTTT.

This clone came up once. The CDR3 DNA sequence: TGTGCCAGCAGCTTCGGGACAGGGACATTGTGGCAGTACTTC. Protein product: CASSFGTGTLWQYF. The rearrangement uses TRBV5-5 and TRBJ2-7, with 9 bases fitting TRBD1. The CDR3 has 14 residues. CDR1 and CDR2 (germline): SGHKS, YYEKEE (reference sequence). Trimming at V came to 2 bases and at J to 9 bases, leaving 9 bases not matched to a gene.

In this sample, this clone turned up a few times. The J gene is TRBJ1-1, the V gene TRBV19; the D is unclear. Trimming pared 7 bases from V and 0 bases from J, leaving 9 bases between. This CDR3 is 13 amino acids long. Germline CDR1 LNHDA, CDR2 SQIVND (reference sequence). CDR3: CASMSGLNTEAFF. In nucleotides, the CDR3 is TGTGCCAGTATGTCGGGGTTGAACACTGAAGCTTTCTTT.